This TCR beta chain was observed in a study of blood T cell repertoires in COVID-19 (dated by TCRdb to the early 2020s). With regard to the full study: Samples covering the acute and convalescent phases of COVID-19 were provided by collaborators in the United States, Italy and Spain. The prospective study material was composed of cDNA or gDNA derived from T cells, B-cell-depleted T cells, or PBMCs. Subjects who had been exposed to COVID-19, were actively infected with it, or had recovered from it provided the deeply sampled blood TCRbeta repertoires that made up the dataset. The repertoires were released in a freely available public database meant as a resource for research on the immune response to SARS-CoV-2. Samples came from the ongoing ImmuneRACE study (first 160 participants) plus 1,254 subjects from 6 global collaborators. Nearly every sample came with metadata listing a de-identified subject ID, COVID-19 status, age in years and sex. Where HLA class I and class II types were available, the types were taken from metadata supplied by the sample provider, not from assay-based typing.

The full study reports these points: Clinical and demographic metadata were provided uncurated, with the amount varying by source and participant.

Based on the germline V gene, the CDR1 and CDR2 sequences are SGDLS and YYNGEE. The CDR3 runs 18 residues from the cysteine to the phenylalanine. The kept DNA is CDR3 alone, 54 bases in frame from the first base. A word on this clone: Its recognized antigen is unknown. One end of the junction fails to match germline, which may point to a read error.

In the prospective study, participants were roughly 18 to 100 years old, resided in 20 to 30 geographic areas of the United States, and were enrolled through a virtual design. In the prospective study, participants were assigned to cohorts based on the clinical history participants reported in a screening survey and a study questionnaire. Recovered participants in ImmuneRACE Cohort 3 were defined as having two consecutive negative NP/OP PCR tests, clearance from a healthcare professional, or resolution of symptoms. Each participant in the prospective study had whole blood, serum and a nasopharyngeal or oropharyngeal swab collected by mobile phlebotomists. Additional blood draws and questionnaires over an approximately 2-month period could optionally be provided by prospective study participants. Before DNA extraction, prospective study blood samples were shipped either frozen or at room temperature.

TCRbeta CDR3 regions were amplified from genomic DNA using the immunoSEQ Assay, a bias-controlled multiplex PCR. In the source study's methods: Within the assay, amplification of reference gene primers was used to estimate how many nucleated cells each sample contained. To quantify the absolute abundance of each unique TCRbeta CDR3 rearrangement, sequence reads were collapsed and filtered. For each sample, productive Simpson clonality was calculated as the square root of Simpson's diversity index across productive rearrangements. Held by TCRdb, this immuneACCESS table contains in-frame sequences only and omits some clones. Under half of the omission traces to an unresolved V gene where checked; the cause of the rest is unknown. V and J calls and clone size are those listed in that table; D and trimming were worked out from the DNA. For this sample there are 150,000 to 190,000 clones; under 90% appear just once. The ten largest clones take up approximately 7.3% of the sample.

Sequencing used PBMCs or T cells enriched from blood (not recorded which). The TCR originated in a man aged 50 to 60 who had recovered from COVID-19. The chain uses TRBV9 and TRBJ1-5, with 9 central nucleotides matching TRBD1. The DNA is TGTGCCAGCAGCGTAGTAGCTCCCCCCGGGACAGGGAATCAGGCCCAGCATTTT. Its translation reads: CASSVVAPPGTGNQAQHF.